This T cell receptor (beta chain) comes out of a study of post-analysis software for immune sequencing data. Prepared TCR beta cDNA libraries contained unique molecular identifiers. TCRdb ran MiXCR on the PCR reads and lists one entry per CDR3 protein. Among 650,000 to 900,000 distinct CDR3 sequences listed, about 45% were seen once. The source material was blood. This clonotype was obtained from a girl between 10 and 17 years old with multiple sclerosis.

The CDR3 DNA reads as TGTGCCAGCAGCCGAGATTGGGGGGAGGGCCGCCAAGAGACCCAGTACTTC. It is translated as CASSRDWGEGRQETQYF. This rearrangement joins TRBV4-2 to TRBJ2-5; 7 bases line up with TRBD2. J lost 1 base, V lost 4 bases, and 12 bases had no gene match. Per the germline V gene, CDR1 is LGHNA and CDR2 is YNFKEQ. The CDR3 is 17 residues long.